The clone carrying this T cell receptor (beta chain) was recorded many times. One entry per CDR3 protein results from TCRdb running MiXCR on the 5' RACE reads. The sample lists roughly 80,000 distinct CDR3 sequences; roughly 9.9% were seen once. The germline gives CDR1 ENHRY, CDR2 SYGVKD. Trimming removed 7 bases from V and 3 bases from J; junction bases left unmatched: 8. The CDR3 is 14 residues long. The sample comes from a study of neurological immune-mediated disorders. The sample comprised PBMCs. The V gene is TRBV10-3, the J gene TRBJ1-1; 7 bases fit TRBD1. The sequence derives from a man aged 50 to 59 in good health. This chain's CDR3 is CAIIGTGVYTEAFF. CDR3 in DNA: TGTGCCATCATCGGTACAGGGGTTTACACTGAAGCTTTCTTT.